Listed below are T cell receptor beta chains from one sample, sequenced in a study of cytomegalovirus exposure and HLA in healthy donors. Assay used: immunoSEQ multiplex PCR; TCRdb lists only in-frame clones, some missing. Of some 130,000 clones in the sample, roughly 88% were seen once. The sequencing sample was made of PBMCs. The receptors originated from a man aged 50-59 years in good health and CMV-seronegative. The CDR3 runs from the conserved cysteine through the conserved F or W. The D gene is left open where the match is weak. Clone size is given for some rows only: seen once, a few or many times, or a class if the clone is expanded.

TRBV5-1	NA	NA	TRBJ2-3	CASSLGQVGDTQYF	TGCGCCAGCAGCTTGGGACAGGTGGGGGATACGCAGTATTTT
TRBV9	TRBD2	NA	TRBJ2-2	CASSLPLAGGPGELFF	TGTGCCAGCAGCCTCCCACTAGCGGGGGGGCCCGGGGAGCTGTTTTTT
TRBV30	NA	NA	TRBJ2-1	CAWNTGGDNEQFF	TGTGCCTGGAACACAGGGGGGGACAATGAGCAGTTCTTC
TRBV15	NA	NA	TRBJ1-2	CATSRAPRGYGYTF	TGTGCCACCAGCAGAGCGCCCCGGGGCTATGGCTACACCTTC
TRBV13	TRBD1	NA	TRBJ2-7	CASSLTGGTFYEQYF	TGTGCCAGCAGCTTAACAGGGGGGACCTTCTACGAGCAGTACTTC
TRBV28	TRBD2	once	TRBJ2-7	CASNPISRWGGTYEQYF	TGTGCCAGCAATCCCATCTCCCGGTGGGGAGGGACTTACGAGCAGTACTTC
TRBV4-1	NA	NA	TRBJ2-2	CASSPTTSSSIANTGELFF	TGCGCCAGCAGCCCTACCACCTCGTCTAGCATCGCGAACACCGGGGAGCTGTTTTTT
TRBV30	TRBD2	NA	TRBJ2-2	CAWSVRGGHAGELFF	TGTGCCTGGAGTGTACGGGGGGGCCATGCCGGGGAGCTGTTTTTT
TRBV30	TRBD2	NA	TRBJ2-3	CAWSFWRTSGVTDTQYF	TGTGCCTGGAGTTTTTGGAGGACTAGCGGGGTTACAGATACGCAGTATTTT
TRBV6-6	TRBD1	NA	TRBJ1-6	CASSSRVGTGGSPLHF	TGTGCCAGCAGTTCTAGGGTTGGGACAGGGGGCTCACCCCTCCACTTT
TRBV7-9	NA	NA	TRBJ1-3	CASRPWVGSSGNTIYF	TGTGCCAGCAGGCCGTGGGTGGGGAGCTCTGGAAACACCATATATTTT
TRBV5-6	NA	NA	TRBJ1-5	CASSTLGSGDSNQPQHF	TGTGCCAGCAGCACCCTAGGGAGCGGGGATAGCAATCAGCCCCAGCATTTT
TRBV5-5	TRBD2	once	TRBJ2-5	CASSLEVTSGGKTQYF	TGTGCCAGCAGCTTGGAAGTTACTAGCGGGGGAAAGACCCAGTACTTC
TRBV10-3	NA	NA	TRBJ1-6	CAISEQGHNSPLHF	TGTGCCATCAGTGAGCAGGGTCATAATTCACCCCTCCACTTT
TRBV20-1	NA	NA	TRBJ1-2	CSARLRDGYTF	TGCAGTGCTAGATTGCGGGATGGCTACACCTTC
TRBV6-5	NA	NA	TRBJ1-6	CASSYSLTVQNSPLHF	TGTGCCAGCAGTTACTCCTTGACAGTTCAGAATTCACCCCTCCACTTT
TRBV2	NA	NA	TRBJ1-2	CASNYPGRGDYGYTF	TGTGCCAGCAATTATCCCGGGCGGGGGGACTATGGCTACACCTTC
TRBV6-1	TRBD2	NA	TRBJ2-7	CASTGTSGPGYEQYF	TGTGCCAGCACCGGGACTAGCGGACCGGGTTACGAGCAGTACTTC
TRBV15	TRBD2	NA	TRBJ2-7	CATSISGAPSYEQYF	TGTGCCACCAGCATCAGCGGGGCGCCATCCTACGAGCAGTACTTC
TRBV29-1	TRBD2	NA	TRBJ2-7	CSAGGGYEQYF	TGCAGCGCCGGGGGGGGCTACGAGCAGTACTTC
TRBV25-1	NA	once	TRBJ1-5	CASSAQGSNQPQHF	TGTGCCAGCAGTGCCCAGGGGAGCAATCAGCCCCAGCATTTT
TRBV9	NA	NA	TRBJ1-2	CASSPVPFYGYTF	TGTGCCAGCAGCCCCGTCCCCTTCTATGGCTACACCTTC
TRBV2	NA	NA	TRBJ2-5	CASSKGTMRYQETQYF	TGTGCCAGCAGTAAAGGAACCATGAGGTACCAAGAGACCCAGTACTTC
TRBV19	TRBD1	NA	TRBJ1-2	CASSPGTGIGYTF	TGTGCCAGTAGTCCTGGGACAGGGATTGGCTACACCTTC
TRBV2	NA	NA	TRBJ2-7	CATSGTPTYEQYF	TGTGCCACCTCCGGGACACCCACCTACGAGCAGTACTTC
TRBV7-9	TRBD1	NA	TRBJ1-1	CASRPKDRVNTEAFF	TGTGCCAGCAGACCTAAGGACAGGGTGAACACTGAAGCTTTCTTT
TRBV27	TRBD1	NA	TRBJ1-6	CASSNGQGVSPLHF	TGTGCCAGCAGTAACGGACAGGGAGTTTCACCCCTCCACTTT
TRBV10-3	TRBD1	NA	TRBJ1-5	CASTGDSNQPQHF	TGTGCCAGCACAGGGGACTCCAATCAGCCCCAGCATTTT
TRBV7-2	NA	NA	TRBJ1-2	CASSWQNSNYGYTF	TGTGCCAGCAGCTGGCAAAATTCTAACTATGGCTACACCTTC
TRBV30	TRBD1	NA	TRBJ1-2	CACERGPWLGYTF	TGTGCCTGCGAAAGGGGGCCGTGGCTTGGCTACACCTTC
TRBV11-2	NA	NA	TRBJ2-1	CASSLGLASYNEQFF	TGTGCCAGCAGCTTAGGTCTTGCGTCCTACAATGAGCAGTTCTTC
TRBV19	TRBD1	NA	TRBJ1-6	CASSTRTGHSPLHF	TGTGCCAGTAGTACCAGGACAGGGCATTCACCCCTCCACTTT
TRBV6-1	TRBD1	NA	TRBJ2-7	CASSELGQETYEQYF	TGTGCCAGCAGTGAATTGGGACAGGAGACTTACGAGCAGTACTTC
TRBV2	TRBD1	NA	TRBJ1-1	CASRLTGGRTEAFF	TGTGCCAGCAGACTCACAGGGGGCCGGACTGAAGCTTTCTTT
TRBV5-6	NA	NA	TRBJ2-7	CASSLGIGRFSYEQYF	TGTGCCAGCAGCTTGGGTATTGGGCGCTTCTCCTACGAGCAGTACTTC
TRBV25-1	TRBD1	NA	TRBJ2-2	CASSDNRGTGNPGELFF	TGTGCCAGCAGTGACAACAGGGGGACAGGGAATCCCGGGGAGCTGTTTTTT
TRBV18	NA	NA	TRBJ2-7	CASSPPRGGRSYEQYF	TGTGCCAGCTCACCACCGAGGGGGGGCAGGTCCTACGAGCAGTACTTC
TRBV5-4	NA	NA	TRBJ2-2	CASSLEGQMNTGELFF	TGTGCCAGCAGCTTGGAAGGACAGATGAACACCGGGGAGCTGTTTTTT